The rows below give T cell receptor beta chains drawn from one sample of a study of Ad26.COV2.S vaccination and SARS-CoV-2 variants. Method: immunoSEQ multiplex PCR; TCRdb's copy keeps in-frame clones and lacks some. The sample carries approximately 350,000 clones, roughly 85% recorded once. The sample consisted of peripheral blood, taken in a trial of Ad26.COV2.S vaccine versus placebo. The receptors stem from a person between 18 and 60 years old who received the Ad26.COV2.S COVID-19 vaccine or a placebo. Both conserved end residues are trimmed from each CDR3. The order of the fields is V gene, J gene, CDR3 protein.

TRBV27	TRBJ2-3	ASSLREGPDTQY
TRBV29-1	TRBJ1-1	SVVRGYVAF
TRBV27	TRBJ2-2	ATRTGTSDTGELF
TRBV6-5	TRBJ1-1	ASSYSGRQNTEAF
TRBV24-1	TRBJ1-3	ATSGEGNTIY
TRBV4-3	TRBJ1-2	ASSLGPGQGGYT
TRBV19	TRBJ1-4	ASSPSSLTGRGEKLF
TRBV2	TRBJ1-3	ASTSDSGNTIY
TRBV4-1	TRBJ1-2	ASSQGRDRANYGYT
TRBV30	TRBJ2-7	AWGSWDSHEQY
TRBV14	TRBJ1-2	ASSQGGPLYGYT
TRBV24-1	TRBJ2-1	ATSESGTHHNEQF
TRBV12-5	TRBJ2-3	ASVPVGLAGVDGTQY
TRBV10-3	TRBJ1-3	AISEGRGNTIY
TRBV2	TRBJ1-2	ASSESGRSYGYT
TRBV5-1	TRBJ1-1	ASSAGQGVAEAF
TRBV6-5	TRBJ2-3	ASTLEPRSTDTQY
TRBV27	TRBJ2-2	ASSLRPYLGGELF
TRBV19	TRBJ1-1	ASSIISRGGEAF
TRBV5-6	TRBJ2-7	ASSSMTDPYEQY
TRBV10-2	TRBJ1-5	ASSTSSGGQPQH
TRBV4-3	TRBJ2-3	ASSQDVGTGTDTQY